This T cell receptor beta chain was obtained from a study of T cell repertoires in cytomegalovirus infection. The wider study: Recently identified HLA-C-restricted CMV epitopes were used, and well-studied HLA-B-restricted CMV epitopes were used as well. From public TCR beta signatures came an indication of both CMV infection and matching HLA type.

The study's findings and limits: Frequencies of public TCR beta families were cumulated, and this identified carriers of CMV plus the relevant HLA. Dominant in the ex vivo response were TCR beta clonotypes restricted by HLA-C and specific for CMV.

Each CDR3 protein is one row after TCRdb ran MiXCR on the reads. This table holds some 800,000 distinct CDR3 sequences, around a third found once. The CDR3 runs to 14 residues. Germline V gene lookup returns CDR1 LGHNA and CDR2 YSLEER. Trimming shortened V by 5 bases and J by 0 bases, and 10 bases separated the two germline ends. As for this clonotype: The antigen is not known.

This clonotype was sampled from a human donor in good health (CMV status not recorded). Some clones in this sample may be carry-over from other donors' samples. The material sequenced was cultured CD8+ T cells from PBMCs, taken from culture after CMV antigen stimulation. V usage is TRBV4-3 and J usage is TRBJ1-1, with D uncertain. Written as DNA, the CDR3 is TGCGCCAGCAGCTGGGATACGTTGAACACTGAAGCTTTCTTT. It codes for CASSWDTLNTEAFF.